The 7 T cell receptor beta chains given below trace back to one sample, sequenced in a study of T cell repertoires in cytomegalovirus infection. Via MiXCR, TCRdb re-called the reads, giving one row per CDR3 protein. There are hundreds of thousands of distinct CDR3 sequences in the sample; about 5.9% occur only once, and about 6% lies in the top ten. Sequenced: PBMCs. These receptor sequences come from a human donor in good health (CMV status not recorded). Some clones in this sample may be carry-over from other donors' samples.

This clonotype was observed many times. The V gene is TRBV7-9, the J gene TRBJ2-3; D is undetermined. The CDR3 spans 12 residues. The V and J ends lost 2 bases and 6 bases respectively, with 6 bases between them. Germline CDR1 is SEHNR and CDR2 is FQNEAQ (reference sequence). CDR3 loop: CASSLPTDTQYF. The CDR3 region has the DNA TGTGCCAGCAGCTTACCTACGGATACGCAGTATTTT.

This clonotype appeared a few times. This chain links TRBV2 with TRBJ2-2; perhaps TRBD1 as D (6 bases). The CDR3 has 14 residues. CDR1 is SNHLY, CDR2 FYNNEI, per germline. V was shortened by 6 bases and J by 7 bases, with 15 bases between the two germline ends. The CDR3 spells CASRDRRSGGELFF. DNA for the CDR3: TGTGCCAGCAGAGACAGGAGGAGTGGCGGGGAGCTGTTTTTT.

This clonotype was found many times. The V and J genes are TRBV3-1 and TRBJ2-1, with 7 bases lining up with TRBD1. The J segment lost 8 bases and the V segment lost 5 bases, leaving 12 bases of the junction unmatched. CDR1 is LGHDT and CDR2 is YNNKEL in the germline V gene (reference sequence). This CDR3 region has 15 residues. This CDR3 reads CASSTLNRGPYEQFF. The CDR3 DNA follows: TGTGCCAGCAGCACCCTCAATAGGGGGCCGTATGAGCAGTTCTTC.

This clonotype came up many times. The chain combines TRBV18 with TRBJ1-3; unclear D gene. Trimming shortened V by 3 bases and J by 1 base, and 10 bases separated the two germline ends. The CDR3 consists of 15 residues. The V gene's germline CDR1 is KGHSH and CDR2 LQKENI. DNA for the CDR3: TGTGCCAGCTCACCTAATACATTATCTGGAAACACCATATATTTT. Amino acids: CASSPNTLSGNTIYF.

Many counts were recorded for this clonotype. The genes are TRBV7-2 and TRBJ1-5, with D possibly matching TRBD1 (5 bases). The length of the CDR3 is 14 residues. V was clipped by 1 base and J by 2 bases, with 6 bases between them. Germline loops: CDR1 SGHTA, CDR2 FQGNSA. The CDR3 bases are TGTGCCAGCAGCTTAGGACAGCGCAATCAGCCCCAGCATTTT. Amino acid sequence: CASSLGQRNQPQHF.

This clonotype was counted many times. The rearrangement uses TRBV10-2 and TRBJ2-5; unclear D gene. Trimming took off 0 bases at V and 2 bases at J, with 7 bases between the two ends. Germline CDR1 and CDR2: WSHSY and SAAADI. There are 14 residues in the CDR3. CDR3 region: CASSESLWQETQYF. DNA for the CDR3: TGCGCCAGCAGTGAGTCGTTGTGGCAAGAGACCCAGTACTTC.

Ten or more counts support this clonotype. Written as DNA, the CDR3 is TGTGCCAGCACCGACAGGTGGTCCGGGGAGCTGTTTTTT. Translating it yields CASTDRWSGELFF. The chain joins TRBV6-2 or TRBV6-3 to TRBJ2-2, with D possibly matching TRBD1 (6 bases). Per germline, CDR1 MNHEY and CDR2 SVGEGT. The ends were cut back, 7 bases at V and 6 bases at J, with 12 bases in the middle. CDR3 length equals 13 residues.